The next 8 T cell receptor beta chains were all read from a single sample in a study of shared T cell receptors in the human thymus. The table came from immunoSEQ multiplex PCR; TCRdb's copy has only in-frame clones and leaves some out. The sample shows about 730,000 clones, 70% to 90% of them seen only once. The same data also went into a second study, on human thymus T cells.

The sample was thymocytes. Receptors originate from a girl under two years old with a congenital heart defect.

The V gene is TRBV7-3, the J gene TRBJ2-2; D perhaps matches TRBD2 (6 bases). The CDR3 consists of 15 residues. The germline V gene encodes CDR1 SGHTA and CDR2 FQGTGA. Trimming took 2 bases from V and 5 from J, leaving 12 bases between them. CDR3 region: CASSLGREWTGELFF. The CDR3 nucleotides read TGTGCCAGCAGCTTAGGGCGGGAATGGACCGGGGAGCTGTTTTTT.

This chain joins TRBV7-9 and TRBJ2-7, with 7 bases lining up with TRBD2. The CDR3 extends over 16 amino acids. The germline V gene has CDR1 SEHNR and CDR2 FQNEAQ (reference sequence). The V gene end was trimmed by 5 bases and the J gene end by 0 bases; junction bases not matched to a gene: 10. The CDR3 loop reads CASSPGGGKGSYEQYF. CDR3 sequence (DNA): TGTGCCAGCAGCCCGGGCGGGGGTAAGGGCTCCTACGAGCAGTACTTC.

The chain employs TRBV19 and TRBJ1-5; 7 bases align to TRBD1. The J segment lost 6 bases and the V segment lost 7 bases, leaving 9 bases of the junction unmatched. In germline, CDR1 is LNHDA, CDR2 SQIVND (reference sequence). This CDR3 is built from 14 residues. The CDR3 coding sequence is TGTGCCAGTACGTTCAGGGGGTCGGGTCAGCCCCAGCATTTT. This codes for CASTFRGSGQPQHF.

The gene calls are TRBV5-5 and TRBJ2-7, with TRBD2 as a possible D gene (5 bases). Germline lookup yields CDR1 SGHKS and CDR2 YYEKEE (reference sequence). This CDR3 spans 16 amino acids. V lost 4 bases and J lost 5, with 22 bases in between. The CDR3 nucleotides read TGTGCCAGCAGCCCCTTTCGCGAGGGTATGCTAAACGAGCAGTACTTC. Its protein product is CASSPFREGMLNEQYF. Full variable domain (remainder filled in from reference TRBV5-5 and TRBJ2-7): DAGVTQSPTHLIKTRGQQVTLRCSPISGHKSVSWYQQVLGQGPQFIFQYYEKEERGRGNFPDRFSARQFPNYSSELNVNALLLGDSALYLCASSPFREGMLNEQYFGPGTRLTVT.

J is TRBJ1-1 and V is TRBV18; TRBD1 aligns across 9 bases. V lost 6 bases and J lost 12; bases outside the gene matches: 14. Looked up from germline, CDR1 is KGHSH and CDR2 is LQKENI. The CDR3 is 14 amino acids. CDR3 loop: CASSPGQGIRSTFF. For the CDR3, the DNA is TGTGCCAGCTCCCCAGGACAGGGGATTCGTTCGACTTTCTTT.

The chain is built from TRBV5-1 and TRBJ1-2; weak D call: TRBD1 (5 bases). This CDR3 has 16 amino acids. V shed 0 bases and J shed 4 bases, with 16 bases lying between them. Germline V CDR1 and CDR2: SGHRS, YFSETQ. The DNA for the CDR3 is TGCGCCAGCAGCTTGGGACAGACGGACCTAGGCTATGGCTACACCTTC. Its protein is CASSLGQTDLGYGYTF.

This chain links TRBV19 with TRBJ2-5, with a possible D match to TRBD2 (5 bases). Looked up from germline, CDR1 is LNHDA and CDR2 is SQIVND (reference sequence). Trimming took off 5 bases at V and 5 bases at J, with 15 bases between the two ends. The CDR3 contains 14 residues. The CDR3 coding sequence is TGTGCCAGTAGTCAACGGGGTCCTGCGGAGACCCAGTACTTC. This encodes CASSQRGPAETQYF.

This sequence joins TRBV27 and TRBJ1-2; TRBD1 aligns across 11 bases. Unmatched junction bases numbered 15, after V lost 6 bases and J lost 3 bases. Looked up from germline, CDR1 is MNHEY and CDR2 is SMNVEV (reference sequence). This CDR3 comprises 18 residues. CDR3 sequence: CASSSEAGQGESDYGYTF. CDR3 bases: TGTGCCAGCAGCTCAGAAGCGGGACAGGGGGAGTCTGACTATGGCTACACCTTC.